One sample yielded the 18 T cell receptor beta chains listed below, sequenced in a study of read filtering for tumor transcriptome and immune sequencing. This library used 300 to 500 ng RNA and molecular barcoded adaptors spanning alpha/delta and beta/gamma chains. MiXCR was run by TCRdb on the reads, yielding one entry per CDR3 protein. The table lists around 65,000 distinct CDR3 sequences, less than 20% of them singletons. Sequencing used a population of CD138-negative cells sorted from bone marrow. Receptors were obtained from a donor aged 40 or over with multiple myeloma.

This clonotype was seen a handful of times. This rearrangement joins TRBV3-1 to TRBJ2-1; maybe TRBD2 (5 bases). Trimming pared 0 bases from V and 12 bases from J, leaving 9 bases between. The V gene's germline CDR1 is LGHDT and CDR2 YNNKEL (reference sequence). This CDR3 has 12 amino acids. This chain's CDR3 is CASSQEGGRQFF. CDR3 DNA: TGTGCCAGCAGCCAAGAAGGAGGACGGCAGTTCTTC.

This clonotype was counted between two and nine times. The chain recombines TRBV6-1 with TRBJ2-3; the D gene is possibly TRBD2 (5 bases). V lost 7 bases and J lost 1, with 18 bases in between. The CDR3 covers 16 residues. Per the germline V gene, CDR1 is MNHNS and CDR2 is SASEGT. The DNA for the CDR3 is TGTGCCAGCACCAAAGAGCGCGGGCTAGGCACAGATACGCAGTATTTT. This encodes CASTKERGLGTDTQYF.

This clonotype is medium-sized (0.01 to 0.1%) by share. The CDR3 sequence is CAIKLAGRLNEQFF. The CDR3 bases are TGTGCCATCAAGCTAGCGGGGCGGCTCAATGAGCAGTTCTTC. The chain carries TRBV6-2 or TRBV6-3 and TRBJ2-1; the match to TRBD2 covers 9 bases. V lost 10 bases to trimming and J lost 6 bases; unmatched junction nucleotides: 10. This CDR3 comprises 14 residues. Germline lookup yields CDR1 MNHEY and CDR2 SVGEGT.

The table lists this clonotype with many counts. The gene calls are TRBV14 and TRBJ2-3, with D perhaps TRBD2 (5 bases). Per germline, CDR1 SGHDN and CDR2 FVKESK. Trimming took 3 bases from V and 2 from J, leaving 15 bases between them. CDR3 length: 16 residues. Here the CDR3 DNA reads TGTGCCAGCAGCCACCCCAGGACGGGGTTCACAGATACGCAGTATTTT. Its translation: CASSHPRTGFTDTQYF.

The table lists this clonotype with many counts. The rearrangement uses TRBV5-1 and TRBJ2-1; TRBD2 matches at 9 bases. Germline V gives CDR1 SGHRS, CDR2 YFSETQ. V was pared by 2 bases and J by 7 bases, with 7 bases of the junction left unmatched. The CDR3 consists of 15 residues. In DNA form, the CDR3 reads TGCGCCAGCAGCTTAAGCGGGGGGCTATTAAATGAGCAGTTCTTC. The encoded protein is CASSLSGGLLNEQFF.

The V and J genes are TRBV18 and TRBJ1-2; maybe TRBD1 (5 bases). Trimming pared 1 base from V and 3 bases from J, leaving 12 bases between. This CDR3 contains 15 residues. The germline V gene has CDR1 KGHSH and CDR2 LQKENI. CDR3: CASSPLLGVDYGYTF. The CDR3, as DNA: TGTGCCAGCTCACCACTCTTAGGGGTGGACTATGGCTACACCTTC.

This clonotype was detected ten times or more. The chain carries TRBV18 and TRBJ1-5, with D unclear. The CDR3 sequence is 13 residues long. Trimming took off 2 bases at V and 5 bases at J, with 7 bases between the two ends. CDR1 is KGHSH, CDR2 LQKENI, per germline. CDR3 sequence: CASSPFRDQPQHF. DNA for the CDR3: TGTGCCAGCTCACCATTTCGCGATCAGCCCCAGCATTTT.

This clonotype was recorded only once. This chain links TRBV7-9 with TRBJ2-1; no clear D. V was clipped by 5 bases and J by 6 bases, with 11 bases between them. This CDR3 has 13 amino acids. In germline, CDR1 is SEHNR, CDR2 FQNEAQ (reference sequence). For the CDR3, the DNA is TGTGCCAGCAGCCTCTCTAGTCCCAATGAGCAGTTCTTC. It codes for CASSLSSPNEQFF.

This clonotype came up many times. This CDR3 is CASTTSRLAGNTGELFF. The CDR3 DNA follows: TGTGCCAGCACCACTTCGCGACTAGCGGGGAACACCGGGGAGCTGTTTTTT. The chain combines TRBV11-2 with TRBJ2-2; TRBD2 aligns across 10 bases. Germline V gene lookup returns CDR1 SGHAT and CDR2 FQNNGV. This CDR3 comprises 17 residues. J was trimmed by 1 base and V by 7 bases; bases with no gene match: 9. Supplemented by reference TRBV11-2 and TRBJ2-2, the full variable domain reads EAGVAQSPRYKIIEKRQSVAFWCNPISGHATLYWYQQILGQGPKLLIQFQNNGVVDDSQLPKDRFSAERLKGVDSTLKIQPAKLEDSAVYLCASTTSRLAGNTGELFFGEGSRLTVL.

This clonotype came up once. J is TRBJ2-2 and V is TRBV27; TRBD2 agrees at 7 bases. The germline V gene encodes CDR1 MNHEY and CDR2 SMNVEV (reference sequence). The CDR3 has 18 residues. The V segment lost 0 bases and the J segment 2 bases; nucleotides outside the gene matches: 9. This CDR3 is CASSLSLLADINTGELFF. CDR3 bases: TGTGCCAGCAGTTTATCGCTCCTAGCGGATATTAACACCGGGGAGCTGTTTTTT.

This clonotype was found many times. The chain employs TRBV7-9 and TRBJ2-1; D is perhaps TRBD2 (5 bases). Trimming stripped 7 bases from V and 0 bases from J, with 16 bases between. Germline V lookup: CDR1 SEHNR, CDR2 FQNEAQ (reference sequence). CDR3 length: 16 residues. CDR3 DNA sequence: TGTGCCAGCACCCTACCAGACGGGGACTCCTACAATGAGCAGTTCTTC. This translates into CASTLPDGDSYNEQFF.

A word on this clonotype: Possible read error: a much larger clone is one base away. The CDR3 sequence is CASSLRANTEASF. The CDR3 region has the DNA TGCGCCAGCAGCTTGCGGGCGAACACTGAAGCTTCCTTT. The chain employs TRBV5-1 and TRBJ1-1; D gene unclear. The germline CDR1 and CDR2 sequences are SGHRS and YFSETQ. CDR3 length equals 13 residues.

This clonotype was counted ten times or more. V gene TRBV3-1 combines with J gene TRBJ1-1, with no clear D. Germline lookup yields CDR1 LGHDT and CDR2 YNNKEL (reference sequence). Trimming took 2 bases from V and 8 from J, leaving 12 bases between them. This CDR3 has 13 residues. CDR3 protein: CASSQSRRREAFF. The CDR3 coding sequence is TGTGCCAGCAGCCAATCGAGACGGCGGGAAGCTTTCTTT.

This clonotype has at least ten counts. This chain links TRBV28 with TRBJ2-2; 10 nucleotides align to TRBD1. This CDR3 spans 17 amino acids. Looked up from germline, CDR1 is MDHEN and CDR2 is SYDVKM. V shed 4 bases, J shed 6 bases, and the junction held 11 bases outside the gene matches. CDR3 amino acids: CASSSYGDRGSAGELFF. The CDR3 DNA follows: TGTGCCAGCAGTTCCTACGGGGACAGGGGAAGTGCCGGGGAGCTGTTTTTT.

This clonotype has a count of ten or more. This chain links TRBV20-1 with TRBJ2-3; D possibly matches TRBD1 or TRBD2 (5 bases each). Trimming took 5 bases from V and 4 from J, leaving 13 bases between them. CDR3 length: 13 residues. Germline V gene sequence: CDR1 DFQATT, CDR2 SNEGSKA (reference sequence). The chain's CDR3 is CSASGPGPDTQYF. The DNA of the CDR3 is TGCAGTGCTTCGGGGCCCGGCCCAGATACGCAGTATTTT.

By sample fraction, this clonotype is medium-sized. The junction shows a germline mismatch at one end, possibly a read error. V and J are TRBV4-2 and TRBJ2-2; D uncertain. The germline CDR1 and CDR2 sequences are LGHNA and YNFKEQ. The CDR3 totals 17 residues. The DNA of the CDR3 is TGCGCCAGCAGCCAAGATAGAGGCAGACCCAACCCCGGGGAGCTGTTTTTT. Translating gives CASSQDRGRPNPGELFF.

Concerning this clonotype: Just one base apart from a much larger clone, this may be a read error. V usage is TRBV7-2 and J usage is TRBJ2-5, with D unclear. This CDR3 is built from 15 residues. The V gene's germline CDR1 is SGHTA and CDR2 FQGNSA. CDR3 DNA: TGTGCCAACAGCTTAGCAGCTCGGTCCCAAGAGACCCAGTACTTC. This sequence encodes CANSLAARSQETQYF. The variable domain in full, completed from reference TRBV7-2 and TRBJ2-5, reads GAGVSQSPSNKVTEKGKDVELRCDPISGHTALYWYRQSLGQGLEFLIYFQGNSAPDKSGLPSDRFSAERTGGSVSTLTIQRTQQEDSAVYLCANSLAARSQETQYFGPGTRLLVL.

This clonotype was detected ten times or more. The J gene is TRBJ2-1, the V gene TRBV28; D perhaps matches TRBD2 (5 bases). Looked up from germline, CDR1 is MDHEN and CDR2 is SYDVKM. The CDR3 runs 14 residues. Trimming removed 1 base at V and 9 bases at J, with 13 bases between. The CDR3 reads CASSLYQSAGEQFF. Written as DNA, the CDR3 is TGTGCCAGCAGTTTATATCAGTCGGCGGGTGAGCAGTTCTTC.